These T cell receptor beta chains were read from a single sample in a study of T cells after yellow fever vaccination. Each CDR3 protein is one row after TCRdb ran MiXCR on the 5' RACE reads. The sample shows about 360,000 distinct CDR3 sequences, approximately 5.7% of them seen only once. The sequences come from PBMCs, collected 5 days after the yellow fever booster vaccination. These receptors were collected from a man under 40 who received the YFV17D yellow fever vaccine. Each CDR3 is given with its conserved first and last residue. The order of the fields is V gene, D gene, clone size, J gene, CDR3 protein, CDR3 DNA. A D gene is named only where the DNA matches it firmly. Only part of the rows carry a size: once, few, many, or a class if the clone is expanded.

v_gene: TRBV7-6; d_gene: NA; abundance: many; j_gene: TRBJ2-5; CDR3aa: CASGTRETQYF; CDR3nt: TGTGCCAGTGGGACGCGGGAGACCCAGTACTTC
v_gene: TRBV5-1; d_gene: TRBD1; abundance: many; j_gene: TRBJ2-4; CDR3aa: CASSLSTGAKNIQYF; CDR3nt: TGCGCCAGCAGCTTGTCGACAGGGGCCAAAAACATTCAGTACTTC
v_gene: TRBV7-9; d_gene: NA; abundance: NA; j_gene: TRBJ2-5; CDR3aa: CASSLTRGVSQYF; CDR3nt: TGTGCCAGCAGTCTAACTCGTGGGGTTTCCCAGTACTTC
v_gene: TRBV5-1; d_gene: TRBD1; abundance: NA; j_gene: TRBJ2-3; CDR3aa: CASWDRTRDTQYF; CDR3nt: TGCGCCAGCTGGGACAGGACGCGGGATACGCAGTATTTT
v_gene: TRBV5-5; d_gene: TRBD1; abundance: many; j_gene: TRBJ2-1; CDR3aa: CASSSPGQGVDEQFF; CDR3nt: TGTGCCAGCAGCTCTCCGGGACAGGGAGTCGATGAGCAGTTCTTC
v_gene: TRBV19; d_gene: NA; abundance: NA; j_gene: TRBJ1-1; CDR3aa: CASSTAPGVEAFF; CDR3nt: TGTGCCAGTAGTACCGCCCCTGGGGTAGAAGCTTTCTTT
v_gene: TRBV5-1; d_gene: NA; abundance: many; j_gene: TRBJ2-3; CDR3aa: CASTVAQLPDTQYF; CDR3nt: TGCGCCAGCACGGTGGCCCAACTCCCAGATACGCAGTATTTT
v_gene: TRBV25-1; d_gene: NA; abundance: NA; j_gene: TRBJ2-5; CDR3aa: CASSSSMRTQETQYF; CDR3nt: TGTGCCAGCAGCTCCTCTATGCGCACCCAAGAGACCCAGTACTTC
v_gene: TRBV12-3/TRBV12-4; d_gene: NA; abundance: many; j_gene: TRBJ1-3; CDR3aa: CASSRGVLSGNTIYF; CDR3nt: TGTGCCAGCAGCCGCGGGGTACTCTCTGGAAACACCATATATTTT
v_gene: TRBV7-8; d_gene: NA; abundance: many; j_gene: TRBJ1-2; CDR3aa: CASSLDRGNYGYTF; CDR3nt: TGTGCCAGCAGCTTAGACCGGGGGAACTATGGCTACACCTTC
v_gene: TRBV4-2; d_gene: TRBD2; abundance: many; j_gene: TRBJ2-7; CDR3aa: CASSQDSKRGSSYEQYF; CDR3nt: TGTGCCAGCAGCCAAGATTCGAAGCGGGGAAGCTCCTACGAGCAGTACTTC
v_gene: TRBV7-2; d_gene: NA; abundance: few; j_gene: TRBJ2-6; CDR3aa: CASSLATTPGANVLTF; CDR3nt: TGTGCCAGCAGCTTGGCAACGACCCCTGGGGCCAACGTCCTGACTTTC
v_gene: TRBV19; d_gene: TRBD2; abundance: many; j_gene: TRBJ2-1; CDR3aa: CASSSRTSGSSYNEQFF; CDR3nt: TGTGCCAGTAGTTCCCGGACTAGCGGGAGCTCCTACAATGAGCAGTTCTTC
v_gene: TRBV7-6; d_gene: NA; abundance: NA; j_gene: TRBJ2-2; CDR3aa: CASSLALRGTGELFF; CDR3nt: TGTGCCAGCAGCTTAGCGCTGAGGGGCACCGGGGAGCTGTTTTTT
v_gene: TRBV7-9; d_gene: NA; abundance: NA; j_gene: TRBJ2-7; CDR3aa: CASSLQAREQYF; CDR3nt: TGTGCCAGCAGCTTACAGGCGCGCGAGCAGTACTTC
v_gene: TRBV29-1; d_gene: TRBD2; abundance: many; j_gene: TRBJ2-4; CDR3aa: CSAGTSGTEDIQYF; CDR3nt: TGCAGCGCCGGGACTAGCGGGACGGAGGACATTCAGTACTTC
v_gene: TRBV7-8; d_gene: TRBD2; abundance: many; j_gene: TRBJ2-3; CDR3aa: CASSFLGGAVKTDTQYF; CDR3nt: TGTGCCAGCAGCTTCCTCGGGGGGGCAGTGAAGACAGATACGCAGTATTTT
v_gene: TRBV11-2; d_gene: TRBD1; abundance: few; j_gene: TRBJ1-2; CDR3aa: CASSLRDREGYTF; CDR3nt: TGTGCCAGCAGCTTACGGGACAGGGAGGGCTACACCTTC
v_gene: TRBV28; d_gene: TRBD1; abundance: NA; j_gene: TRBJ2-1; CDR3aa: CASGQGIKFF; CDR3nt: TGTGCCAGTGGACAGGGCATAAAATTCTTC
v_gene: TRBV29-1; d_gene: TRBD2; abundance: many; j_gene: TRBJ2-1; CDR3aa: CSVEAGWRGRDEQFF; CDR3nt: TGCAGCGTTGAAGCGGGTTGGCGGGGGAGGGATGAGCAGTTCTTC
v_gene: TRBV7-7; d_gene: NA; abundance: few; j_gene: TRBJ2-2; CDR3aa: CASSPNRATGELFF; CDR3nt: TGTGCTAGCAGCCCAAACAGGGCCACCGGGGAGCTGTTTTTT
v_gene: TRBV12-3/TRBV12-4; d_gene: NA; abundance: many; j_gene: TRBJ2-1; CDR3aa: CASSFYRDYNEQFF; CDR3nt: TGTGCCAGCAGTTTTTATAGGGACTACAATGAGCAGTTCTTC
v_gene: TRBV3-1; d_gene: NA; abundance: few; j_gene: TRBJ2-5; CDR3aa: CASSQAGARETQYF; CDR3nt: TGTGCCAGCAGCCAAGCCGGGGCCCGTGAGACCCAGTACTTC
v_gene: TRBV12-3/TRBV12-4; d_gene: TRBD1; abundance: few; j_gene: TRBJ1-6; CDR3aa: CASSGQGLVYNSPLHF; CDR3nt: TGTGCCAGCAGTGGACAGGGGCTCGTTTATAATTCACCCCTCCACTTT
v_gene: TRBV7-9; d_gene: NA; abundance: few; j_gene: TRBJ2-1; CDR3aa: CASSLGPSGAVNEQFF; CDR3nt: TGTGCCAGCAGCTTAGGCCCCTCAGGGGCAGTTAATGAGCAGTTCTTC
v_gene: TRBV2; d_gene: TRBD1; abundance: many; j_gene: TRBJ2-3; CDR3aa: CASRTGIWTDTQYF; CDR3nt: TGTGCCAGCAGGACAGGGATTTGGACAGATACGCAGTATTTT
v_gene: TRBV4-1; d_gene: NA; abundance: NA; j_gene: TRBJ2-7; CDR3aa: CASSQGGQGPYEQYF; CDR3nt: TGCGCCAGCAGCCAGGGAGGCCAGGGGCCCTACGAGCAGTACTTC
v_gene: TRBV12-3/TRBV12-4; d_gene: NA; abundance: few; j_gene: TRBJ2-5; CDR3aa: CASRTWTQYF; CDR3nt: TGTGCCAGCAGGACATGGACCCAGTACTTC
v_gene: TRBV15; d_gene: NA; abundance: NA; j_gene: TRBJ2-7; CDR3aa: CATSRVSGGTYEQYF; CDR3nt: TGTGCCACCAGCAGAGTTTCCGGGGGAACCTACGAGCAGTACTTC
v_gene: TRBV20-1; d_gene: TRBD1; abundance: NA; j_gene: TRBJ2-3; CDR3aa: CSARDRGLGTDTQYF; CDR3nt: TGCAGTGCTAGAGACAGGGGGCTTGGGACAGATACGCAGTATTTT
v_gene: TRBV29-1; d_gene: TRBD2; abundance: many; j_gene: TRBJ2-2; CDR3aa: CSVHLLAATGELFF; CDR3nt: TGCAGCGTGCACTTACTAGCGGCTACCGGGGAGCTGTTTTTT
v_gene: TRBV5-6; d_gene: TRBD1; abundance: NA; j_gene: TRBJ2-5; CDR3aa: CASSLEGQAPRGETQYF; CDR3nt: TGTGCCAGCAGCTTGGAGGGACAGGCCCCGAGGGGAGAGACCCAGTACTTC
v_gene: TRBV30; d_gene: NA; abundance: NA; j_gene: TRBJ2-2; CDR3aa: CAWSRQSKNTGELFF; CDR3nt: TGTGCCTGGAGCAGACAGTCAAAGAACACCGGGGAGCTGTTTTTT
v_gene: TRBV19; d_gene: NA; abundance: few; j_gene: TRBJ1-2; CDR3aa: CASSIVIREYGYTF; CDR3nt: TGTGCCAGTAGTATTGTTATAAGAGAATATGGCTACACCTTC
v_gene: TRBV5-1; d_gene: NA; abundance: many; j_gene: TRBJ2-7; CDR3aa: CASSLYGGEDEQYF; CDR3nt: TGCGCCAGCAGCTTGTACGGGGGCGAGGACGAGCAGTACTTC
v_gene: TRBV15; d_gene: NA; abundance: few; j_gene: TRBJ2-7; CDR3aa: CATSRDPGQSYEQYF; CDR3nt: TGTGCCACCAGCAGAGATCCGGGGCAGAGCTACGAGCAGTACTTC
v_gene: TRBV20-1; d_gene: NA; abundance: few; j_gene: TRBJ2-7; CDR3aa: CSADPRARGEQYF; CDR3nt: TGCAGTGCTGACCCGAGGGCCCGGGGCGAGCAGTACTTC
v_gene: TRBV29-1; d_gene: NA; abundance: NA; j_gene: TRBJ2-2; CDR3aa: CSGAGTFPSDANTGELFF; CDR3nt: TGCAGCGGGGCCGGGACATTTCCCTCAGACGCGAACACCGGGGAGCTGTTTTTT
v_gene: TRBV20-1; d_gene: TRBD2; abundance: NA; j_gene: TRBJ2-3; CDR3aa: CSAIAGGPDTQYF; CDR3nt: TGCAGTGCTATAGCGGGAGGTCCAGATACGCAGTATTTT